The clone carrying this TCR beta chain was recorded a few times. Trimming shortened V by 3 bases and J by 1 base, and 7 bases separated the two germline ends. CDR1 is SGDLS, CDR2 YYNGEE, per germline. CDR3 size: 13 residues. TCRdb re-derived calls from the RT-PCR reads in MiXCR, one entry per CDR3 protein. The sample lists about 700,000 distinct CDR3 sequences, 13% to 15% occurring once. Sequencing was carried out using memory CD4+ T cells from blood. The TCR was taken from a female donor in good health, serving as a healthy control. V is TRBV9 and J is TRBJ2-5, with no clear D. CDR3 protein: CASSAVPQETQYF. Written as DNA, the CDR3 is TGTGCCAGCAGCGCGGTGCCCCAAGAGACCCAGTACTTC.